The present TCR beta chain was sequenced within a study of CD8+ T cells in alopecia areata. Sequencing relied on a cDNA template that was reverse transcribed from extracted RNA. The assay was immunoSEQ multiplex PCR, and TCRdb's table has in-frame clones only and misses some. The data show some 200,000 clones, 50% to 60% seen once. The V gene lost 5 bases and the J gene lost 0 bases, with 15 bases spanning the gap. CDR1 SEHNR and CDR2 FQNEAQ come from the germline V gene (reference sequence). The length of the CDR3 is 16 residues. Treatment: oral pan-JAK inhibitor, 5-10 mg twice daily. The V call is TRBV7-9, the J call TRBJ2-3; D might be TRBD1 or TRBD2, each matching 6 bases. Here the sequenced sample was CD4+ T cells sorted from blood, taken at week 4, from a patient treated with tofacitinib. The receptor's source is a human donor with alopecia areata. The chain's CDR3 is CASSHDGGLSTDTQYF. CDR3 coding DNA: TGTGCCAGCAGCCATGACGGGGGCCTCAGCACAGATACGCAGTATTTT.